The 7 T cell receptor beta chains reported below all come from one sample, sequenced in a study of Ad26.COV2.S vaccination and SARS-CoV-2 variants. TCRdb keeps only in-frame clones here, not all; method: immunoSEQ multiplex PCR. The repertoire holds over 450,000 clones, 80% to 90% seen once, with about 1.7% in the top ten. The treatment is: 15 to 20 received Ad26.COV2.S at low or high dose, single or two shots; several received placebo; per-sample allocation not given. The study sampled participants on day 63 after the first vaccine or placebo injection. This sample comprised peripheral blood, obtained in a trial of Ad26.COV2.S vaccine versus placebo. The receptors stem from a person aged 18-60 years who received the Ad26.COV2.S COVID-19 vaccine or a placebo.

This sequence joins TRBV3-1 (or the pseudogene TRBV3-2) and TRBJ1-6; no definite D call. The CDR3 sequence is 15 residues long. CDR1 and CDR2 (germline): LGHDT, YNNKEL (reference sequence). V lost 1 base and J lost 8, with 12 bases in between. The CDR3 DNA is TGTGCCAGCAGCCAAGTTAATTTGGCAGATTCACCCCTCCACTTT. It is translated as CASSQVNLADSPLHF.

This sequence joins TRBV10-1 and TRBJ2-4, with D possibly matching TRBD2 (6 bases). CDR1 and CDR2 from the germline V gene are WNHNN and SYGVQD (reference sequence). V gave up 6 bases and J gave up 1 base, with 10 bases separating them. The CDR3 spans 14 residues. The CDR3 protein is CASSREEAKNIQYF. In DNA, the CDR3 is TGCGCCAGCAGCAGGGAGGAGGCCAAAAACATTCAGTACTTC.

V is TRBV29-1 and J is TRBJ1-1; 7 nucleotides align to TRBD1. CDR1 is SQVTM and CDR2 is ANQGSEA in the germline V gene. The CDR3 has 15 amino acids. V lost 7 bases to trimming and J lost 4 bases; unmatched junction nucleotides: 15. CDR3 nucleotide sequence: TGCAGCGCTGGAGACCCGGGACAGTGGGGCACTGAAGCTTTCTTT. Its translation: CSAGDPGQWGTEAFF.

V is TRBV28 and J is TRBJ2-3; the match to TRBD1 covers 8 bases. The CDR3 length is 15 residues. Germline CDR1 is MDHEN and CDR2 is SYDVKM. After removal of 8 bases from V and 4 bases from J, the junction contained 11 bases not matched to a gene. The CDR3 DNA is TGTGCCAGCGTAAGGACAGGGAAAAGCTCAGATACGCAGTATTTT. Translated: CASVRTGKSSDTQYF. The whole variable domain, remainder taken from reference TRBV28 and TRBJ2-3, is DVKVTQSSRYLVKRTGEKVFLECVQDMDHENMFWYRQDPGLGLRLIYFSYDVKMKEKGDIPEGYSVSREKKERFSLILESASTNQTSMYLCASVRTGKSSDTQYFGPGTRLTVL.

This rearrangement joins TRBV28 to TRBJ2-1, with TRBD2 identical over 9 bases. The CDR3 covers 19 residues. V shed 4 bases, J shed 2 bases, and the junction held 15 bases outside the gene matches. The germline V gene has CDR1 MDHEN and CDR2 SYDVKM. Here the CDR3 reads CASSSLLGVAGATYNEQFF. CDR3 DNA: TGTGCCAGCAGTTCTCTTCTAGGGGTAGCGGGGGCAACCTACAATGAGCAGTTCTTC.

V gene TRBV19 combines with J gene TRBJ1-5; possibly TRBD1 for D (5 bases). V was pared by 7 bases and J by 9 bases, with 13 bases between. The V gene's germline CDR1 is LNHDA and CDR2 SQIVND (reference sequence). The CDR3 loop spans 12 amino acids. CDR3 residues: CASKTGTGPQHF. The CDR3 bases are TGTGCCAGTAAGACCGGCACAGGGCCCCAGCATTTT.

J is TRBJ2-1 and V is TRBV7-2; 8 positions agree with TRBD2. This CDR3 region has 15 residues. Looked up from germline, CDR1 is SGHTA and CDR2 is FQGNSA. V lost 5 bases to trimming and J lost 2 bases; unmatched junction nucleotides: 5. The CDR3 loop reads CASSPGGLAYNEQFF. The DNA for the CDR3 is TGTGCCAGCAGCCCCGGGGGACTAGCCTACAATGAGCAGTTCTTC. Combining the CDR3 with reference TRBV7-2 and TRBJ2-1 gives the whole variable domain GAGVSQSPSNKVTEKGKDVELRCDPISGHTALYWYRQSLGQGLEFLIYFQGNSAPDKSGLPSDRFSAERTGGSVSTLTIQRTQQEDSAVYLCASSPGGLAYNEQFFGPGTRLTVL.